These 31 T cell receptor beta chains originate from one sample sequenced in a study of control samples from healthy donors and cancer patients. The table came from immunoSEQ multiplex PCR; TCRdb's copy has only in-frame clones and leaves some out. This sample carries about 130,000 clones, over 75% of them seen once, and the ten largest clones take 2.5%. The sample comprised blood. Receptors were obtained from a man aged 35 to 55 in good health.

This clone was detected once. The chain has TRBV2 and TRBJ1-1; the D is unclear. With 11 bases removed from V and 2 bases from J, the gap between germline ends came to 18 bases. This CDR3 region has 14 residues. Germline-derived CDR1 and CDR2 are SNHLY and FYNNEI. The DNA of the CDR3 is TGTGCCTGCGGCTGGGGAGCTAGCAACACTGAAGCTTTCTTT. Protein sequence: CACGWGASNTEAFF.

The V call is TRBV6-6, the J call TRBJ2-7; D ambiguous. CDR3 length equals 13 residues. Germline V gene lookup returns CDR1 MNHNY and CDR2 SVGAGI (reference sequence). Trimming took 4 bases from V and 2 from J, leaving 9 bases between them. CDR3: CASSSSGPYEQYF. CDR3 DNA: TGTGCCAGCAGTTCCTCTGGCCCCTACGAGCAGTACTTC.

The J gene is TRBJ2-7, the V gene TRBV30; 11 nucleotides align to TRBD2. There are 15 residues in the CDR3. Germline CDR1 and CDR2: GTSNPN and SVGIG (reference sequence). V lost 3 bases, J lost 1 base, and 5 bases stayed unmatched. CDR3 residues: CAWRATSGVSYEQYF. As DNA, the CDR3 is TGTGCCTGGAGGGCGACTAGCGGGGTATCCTACGAGCAGTACTTC.

The V gene is TRBV25-1, the J gene TRBJ2-1, with D perhaps matching TRBD2 (6 bases). Trimming cost V 4 bases and J 11 bases, with 9 bases left between them. The CDR3 contains 11 residues. Germline loops: CDR1 MGHDK, CDR2 SYGVNS. The CDR3 sequence is CASSGLDKQFF. The CDR3 DNA reads TGTGCCAGCAGTGGACTAGACAAGCAGTTCTTC.

This chain uses TRBV2 with TRBJ1-1, with D possibly being TRBD1 (5 bases). CDR1 is SNHLY and CDR2 is FYNNEI in the germline V gene. The ends were cut back, 7 bases at V and 4 bases at J, with 13 bases in the middle. The CDR3 sequence is 13 residues long. CDR3 protein: CASTGPLSTEAFF. The CDR3 DNA follows: TGTGCCAGCACGGGGCCGCTGAGCACTGAAGCTTTCTTT.

The chain has TRBV29-1 and TRBJ2-7; 7 positions match TRBD1. Germline V gives CDR1 SQVTM, CDR2 ANQGSEA. This CDR3 spans 15 amino acids. Losses at the gene ends were 4 bases for V and 2 bases for J; bases not matched to a gene: 11. The CDR3 DNA sequence: TGCAGCGTTGGGGGACCCGGGACAGACACCTACGAGCAGTACTTC. Protein product: CSVGGPGTDTYEQYF.

CDR3 nucleotide sequence: TGTGCCAGCAGCCACGGGCGTGCTGGGGCCAACGTCCTGACTTTC. The encoded protein is CASSHGRAGANVLTF. The chain couples TRBV3-1 (or the pseudogene TRBV3-2) to TRBJ2-6; D is uncertain. V was trimmed by 3 bases and J by 2 bases, leaving 8 bases between them. Looked up from germline, CDR1 is LGHDT and CDR2 is YNNKEL (reference sequence). The CDR3 spans 15 residues.

The V gene is TRBV5-5, the J gene TRBJ1-6; D possibly corresponds to TRBD1 (5 bases). The CDR3 is 12 residues long. Germline V gene sequence: CDR1 SGHKS, CDR2 YYEKEE (reference sequence). Trimming pared 1 base from V and 10 bases from J, leaving 6 bases between. In nucleotides, the CDR3 is TGTGCCAGCAGCTTGAGGACATCACCCCTCCACTTT. Translation gives CASSLRTSPLHF.

V is TRBV6-5 and J is TRBJ1-1; a possible D gene is TRBD1 (5 bases). V lost 8 bases to trimming and J lost 4 bases, with 17 bases between them. CDR1 MNHEY and CDR2 SVGAGI come from the germline V gene. The CDR3 is 14 residues long. The CDR3 sequence is CASYSGAMITEAFF. Written as DNA, the CDR3 is TGTGCCAGCTATTCCGGGGCAATGATCACTGAAGCTTTCTTT.

V is TRBV7-9 and J is TRBJ2-7; D unresolved. Germline lookup yields CDR1 SEHNR and CDR2 FQNEAQ (reference sequence). V was pared by 2 bases and J by 4 bases, with 12 bases between. The CDR3 runs 14 residues. The chain's CDR3 is CASSLTSPTYEQYF. The CDR3 nucleotides read TGTGCCAGCAGCTTAACGAGTCCGACGTACGAGCAGTACTTC.

The chain is built from TRBV3-1 (or the pseudogene TRBV3-2) and TRBJ2-5, with 7 bases lining up with TRBD2. This CDR3 is built from 16 residues. Per the germline V gene, CDR1 is LGHDT and CDR2 is YNNKEL (reference sequence). The J segment lost 2 bases and the V segment lost 3 bases, leaving 9 bases of the junction unmatched. CDR3 nucleotide sequence: TGTGCCAGCAGCCATGTGGCTAGCGGCCATCAAGAGACCCAGTACTTC. Residues: CASSHVASGHQETQYF.

The genes are TRBV7-9 and TRBJ2-1, with TRBD2 as a possible D gene (6 bases). This CDR3 has 16 residues. The V and J ends lost 5 bases and 7 bases respectively, with 21 bases between them. Germline lookup yields CDR1 SEHNR and CDR2 FQNEAQ (reference sequence). As DNA, the CDR3 is TGTGCCAGCAGCCCTGAACTAGCAACCAGGAAAAATGAGCAGTTCTTC. Protein product: CASSPELATRKNEQFF.

A note on this clone: Mismatch with germline at one junction end may stem from a read error. The V gene is TRBV12-3 or TRBV12-4, the J gene TRBJ2-7, with unresolved D. The CDR3 has 11 residues. CDR3 coding DNA: TGTGCCACGGCCGGGCAGAGCCATATCCACTTC. This gives the protein CATAGQSHIHF.

V usage is TRBV14 and J usage is TRBJ2-7; TRBD1 agrees at 9 bases. The V and J ends lost 4 bases and 1 base, in that order; junction bases with no gene match: 2. Looked up from germline, CDR1 is SGHDN and CDR2 is FVKESK. There are 14 residues in the CDR3. The CDR3 here is CASSLQGASYEQYF. The CDR3 coding sequence is TGTGCCAGCAGCCTACAGGGGGCTTCCTACGAGCAGTACTTC. Based on the CDR3 plus reference TRBV14 and TRBJ2-7, the full variable domain is EAGVTQFPSHSVIEKGQTVTLRCDPISGHDNLYWYRRVMGKEIKFLLHFVKESKQDESGMPNNRFLAERTGGTYSTLKVQPAELEDSGVYFCASSLQGASYEQYFGPGTRLTVT.

The chain joins TRBV11-2 to TRBJ1-5; a possible D gene is TRBD1 (6 bases). From germline, CDR1 is SGHAT and CDR2 FQNNGV. V gave up 5 bases and J gave up 7 bases, with 15 bases separating them. The CDR3 is 14 amino acids. The CDR3 spells CASSAAGAFQPQHF. The DNA of the CDR3 is TGTGCCAGCAGCGCGGCGGGGGCGTTCCAGCCCCAGCATTTT.

The rearrangement joins TRBV6-5 to TRBJ1-6, with D hard to call. The CDR3 contains 15 residues. V was clipped by 6 bases and J by 8 bases, with 17 bases between them. The germline V gene encodes CDR1 MNHEY and CDR2 SVGAGI. This CDR3 reads CASRLASPADSPLHF. The CDR3 coding sequence is TGTGCCAGCAGGCTTGCGAGCCCCGCGGATTCACCCCTCCACTTT.

This chain connects TRBV6-5 to TRBJ1-2; tentatively, D is TRBD1 (5 bases). The germline V gene has CDR1 MNHEY and CDR2 SVGAGI. This CDR3 has 15 amino acids. V gave up 8 bases and J gave up 4 bases, with 20 bases separating them. The CDR3 bases are TGTGCCAGCCATTTGGGAGGGACCGCAAGCTATGGCTACACCTTC. Its protein product is CASHLGGTASYGYTF.

The chain is built from TRBV3-1 (or the pseudogene TRBV3-2) and TRBJ1-5; 10 nucleotides match TRBD1. The CDR3 extends over 17 amino acids. Germline CDR1 LGHDT, CDR2 YNNKEL (reference sequence). V was pared by 3 bases and J by 0 bases, with 5 bases of the junction left unmatched. The CDR3 loop is CASSQQGQGNSNQPQHF. CDR3 DNA sequence: TGTGCCAGCAGCCAGCAGGGACAGGGGAATAGCAATCAGCCCCAGCATTTT.

The chain employs TRBV14 and TRBJ2-5; D possibly uses TRBD1 or TRBD2 (6 bases each). Trimming pared 5 bases from V and 7 bases from J, leaving 17 bases between. The CDR3 consists of 14 residues. The germline gives CDR1 SGHDN, CDR2 FVKESK. Here the CDR3 DNA reads TGTGCCAGCAGCGCGGGGACAACGGTAGGGACCCAGTACTTC. Its protein is CASSAGTTVGTQYF.

This clone has a single count. This chain joins TRBV6-5 and TRBJ2-7; TRBD1 might be the D (5 bases). Trimming shortened V by 5 bases and J by 5 bases, and 19 bases separated the two germline ends. Per the germline V gene, CDR1 is MNHEY and CDR2 is SVGAGI. This CDR3 is 15 amino acids long. The DNA for the CDR3 is TGTGCCAGCAGTATAGGGGCAGCCCCCATCGACGAGCAGTACTTC. It is translated as CASSIGAAPIDEQYF.

The genes are TRBV19 and TRBJ2-1; possibly TRBD2 for D (5 bases). The CDR3 loop spans 13 amino acids. CDR1 is LNHDA and CDR2 is SQIVND in the germline V gene (reference sequence). V was cut by 6 bases and J by 7 bases, with 13 bases left in between. CDR3 sequence reads: CASSGVNRNEQFF. The CDR3 DNA reads as TGTGCCAGTAGCGGGGTGAATAGGAATGAGCAGTTCTTC.

This sequence joins TRBV9 and TRBJ2-7; possibly TRBD2 for D (6 bases). Looked up from germline, CDR1 is SGDLS and CDR2 is YYNGEE. This CDR3 has 14 residues. V lost 5 bases and J lost 6, with 18 bases in between. CDR3 coding DNA: TGTGCCAGCAGGGGGGGATCGCCCGCGGTCGAGCAGTACTTC. Its protein product is CASRGGSPAVEQYF.

The CDR3 loop is CASSFWTAVRNEQYF. The CDR3 nucleotides read TGTGCCAGCAGCTTCTGGACAGCGGTTAGGAACGAGCAGTACTTC. The rearrangement links TRBV7-9 to TRBJ2-7, with D tentatively TRBD1 (6 bases). Germline lookup yields CDR1 SEHNR and CDR2 FQNEAQ (reference sequence). The CDR3 loop spans 15 amino acids. The V gene lost 3 bases and the J gene lost 5 bases, with 17 bases spanning the gap.

V is TRBV7-9 and J is TRBJ2-7, with D uncertain. Per the germline V gene, CDR1 is SEHNR and CDR2 is FQNEAQ (reference sequence). V lost 10 bases to trimming and J lost 0 bases, with 13 bases between them. CDR3 length: 13 residues. This chain's CDR3 is CATPDPYSYEQYF. Written as DNA, the CDR3 is TGTGCCACCCCCGACCCGTACTCCTACGAGCAGTACTTC.

The chain has TRBV7-9 and TRBJ2-3; D unresolved. The V end lost 5 bases, the J end lost 2 bases, and 8 bases lay between the germline ends. The V gene's germline CDR1 is SEHNR and CDR2 FQNEAQ (reference sequence). The CDR3 sequence is 13 residues long. CDR3 DNA sequence: TGTGCCAGCAGCCGGCTAAACACAGATACGCAGTATTTT. The encoded protein is CASSRLNTDTQYF.

The chain has TRBV15 and TRBJ2-1; D is possibly TRBD2 (6 bases). This CDR3 spans 14 amino acids. Germline V CDR1 and CDR2: LNHNV, YYDKDF (reference sequence). V was clipped by 8 bases and J by 6 bases, with 17 bases between them. The CDR3 loop is CATSLFAGINEQFF. In DNA, the CDR3 is TGTGCCACCTCCCTATTCGCGGGGATCAATGAGCAGTTCTTC.

The J gene is TRBJ1-2, the V gene TRBV6-1; a weak D match, TRBD1 (5 bases). The germline V and J ends were trimmed by 2 bases and 1 base, with 14 bases remaining between them. CDR1 and CDR2 (germline): MNHNS, SASEGT. This CDR3 is built from 16 residues. The CDR3, as DNA: TGTGCCAGCAGTGAAATGTGGCAGGGAGATAACTATGGCTACACCTTC. Translated, it gives CASSEMWQGDNYGYTF.

V usage is TRBV5-6 and J usage is TRBJ2-7, with 7 bases aligning to TRBD2. After removal of 0 bases from V and 2 bases from J, the junction contained 5 bases not matched to a gene. Germline V lookup: CDR1 SGHDT, CDR2 YYEEEE. The CDR3 has 15 amino acids. In DNA form, the CDR3 reads TGTGCCAGCAGCTTGGGAGGCGGGGGAGCCTACGAGCAGTACTTC. This encodes CASSLGGGGAYEQYF.

The chain is built from TRBV11-2 and TRBJ1-3; 7 bases fit TRBD1. V was clipped by 1 base and J by 7 bases; unmatched bases: 7. The length of the CDR3 is 15 residues. CDR1 is SGHAT and CDR2 is FQNNGV in the germline V gene. The CDR3 DNA reads as TGTGCCAGCAGCTTAGGGGAGACAGGGCGGAACACCATATATTTT. Its translation: CASSLGETGRNTIYF.

This clone was recorded a few times. The CDR3 bases are TGTGCCAGCTCACCCGACTTGAATTCCGGCTACACCTTC. This codes for CASSPDLNSGYTF. The chain employs TRBV18 and TRBJ1-2; the D is unclear. The V end lost 3 bases, the J end lost 8 bases, and 13 bases lay between the germline ends. The CDR3 is made up of 13 amino acids. Germline V gene data show CDR1 as KGHSH and CDR2 as LQKENI.

The rearrangement links TRBV11-3 to TRBJ2-6; 7 nucleotides agree with TRBD2. V lost 1 base, J lost 4 bases, and 1 base stayed unmatched. The CDR3 covers 15 residues. Germline V gene lookup returns CDR1 SGHNT and CDR2 YENEEA. The CDR3 DNA reads TGTGCCAGCAGCTTAGGAGCGGGGGGGGCCAACGTCCTGACTTTC. Encoded protein: CASSLGAGGANVLTF.